Sequencing of this T cell receptor (beta chain) was carried out in a study of blood T cell repertoires in COVID-19. The wider study: The samples span acute and convalescent COVID-19 from the United States, Italy and Spain. PBMCs, B-cell-depleted T cells, or T cells provided the cDNA or gDNA that made up the material.

CDR1 is LNHDA, CDR2 SQIVND, per germline (reference sequence). The V gene lost 5 bases and the J gene lost 2 bases, with 13 bases spanning the gap. The CDR3 loop spans 15 amino acids. Source study methods: Using reference gene primer amplification, nucleated cell counts were estimated. The table came from immunoSEQ multiplex PCR; TCRdb's copy has only in-frame clones and leaves some out. V and J calls and clone size come straight from that table; D and trimming were deduced from the DNA. The sample holds 150,000 to 200,000 clones, almost 85% seen once. The source is a woman older than 75 with acute or convalescent COVID-19. Sequencing used peripheral blood. The chain has TRBV19 and TRBJ1-5, with D perhaps matching TRBD1 (6 bases). The CDR3 reads CASSSQGPGNQPQHF. The CDR3 coding sequence is TGTGCCAGTAGTTCACAGGGTCCGGGCAATCAGCCCCAGCATTTT.